The 3 T cell receptor beta chains below come from one sample, sequenced in a study of cytomegalovirus exposure and HLA in healthy donors. Use of 60 Vbeta and 13 Jbeta primers characterized the PCR. This table comes from immunoSEQ multiplex PCR, and its TCRdb copy is limited to in-frame clones, with some not included. The sample includes around 95,000 clones, around 74% of them seen just once. Sequenced: PBMCs. The origin of the receptors is a man aged 25-45 years in good health and CMV-seropositive.

This clone appeared once. The chain joins TRBV7-2 to TRBJ2-2, with D unclear. V was cut by 4 bases and J by 0 bases, with 15 bases left in between. The germline CDR1 and CDR2 sequences are SGHTA and FQGNSA. The CDR3 spans 17 residues. Written as DNA, the CDR3 is TGTGCCAGCAGCTATCCTACAGCATTCGCGAACACCGGGGAGCTGTTTTTT. As protein: CASSYPTAFANTGELFF. The full variable domain, in which reference TRBV7-2 and TRBJ2-2 provide the parts outside the CDR3, is GAGVSQSPSNKVTEKGKDVELRCDPISGHTALYWYRQSLGQGLEFLIYFQGNSAPDKSGLPSDRFSAERTGGSVSTLTIQRTQQEDSAVYLCASSYPTAFANTGELFFGEGSRLTVL.

The chain uses TRBV11-2 and TRBJ2-3, with 11 bases fitting TRBD2. Germline loops: CDR1 SGHAT, CDR2 FQNNGV. The CDR3 loop spans 16 amino acids. The V segment lost 2 bases and the J segment 3 bases; nucleotides outside the gene matches: 4. In nucleotides, the CDR3 is TGTGCCAGCAGCTTATCGGCTAGCGGGAGGACAGATACGCAGTATTTT. Encoded protein: CASSLSASGRTDTQYF.

V and J are TRBV7-2 and TRBJ2-7, with 7 bases that match TRBD1. J gave up 6 bases and V 1 base, and 3 bases lay outside the gene matches. The CDR3 sequence is 13 residues long. CDR1 is SGHTA and CDR2 is FQGNSA in the germline V gene. The CDR3 nucleotides read TGTGCCAGCAGCTTAGACAGGGGTATCGAGCAGTACTTC. Translation: CASSLDRGIEQYF.